This TCR beta chain emerged from a study of radiotherapy plus CTLA-4 blockade in lung cancer. Findings of the study overall: Radiotherapy plus ipilimumab was followed by expansion in blood of tumor-derived TCR clones. With interferon-beta, early dynamics of blood T cell clones were reported to best predict response.

This CDR3 region has 13 residues. Germline V lookup: CDR1 SNHLY, CDR2 FYNNEI. Trimming stripped 8 bases from V and 8 bases from J, with 18 bases between. This table comes from immunoSEQ multiplex PCR, and its TCRdb copy is limited to in-frame clones, with some not included. Among more than 80,000 clones, more than 70% were seen once, and the ten largest hold 2.4%. Note on this clone: As yet, its antigen is unknown.

This material consisted of peripheral blood, taken from a patient treated with radiotherapy plus ipilimumab. This receptor was identified in a human donor with non-small cell lung cancer that progressed on radiotherapy plus ipilimumab. Some clones in this sample may be carry-over from other donors' samples. The V and J genes are TRBV2 and TRBJ1-2; no reliable D call. This CDR3 is CASAELVDVGYTF. In DNA form, the CDR3 reads TGTGCCAGCGCAGAACTCGTGGACGTAGGCTACACCTTC.